One sample yielded the 32 T cell receptor beta chains listed below, sequenced in a study of CD8 T cells in ankylosing spondylitis. Study results and limitations: A motif in TCR beta, a set of about eight highly homologous variants, appeared characteristic of ankylosing spondylitis blood.

TCRdb analysed the 5' RACE reads with MiXCR anew, one entry per CDR3 protein. The sample carries under 850,000 distinct CDR3 sequences, 15% to 20% recorded once. These receptors' targets are unknown. What was sequenced was blood, either unsorted or a sorted T cell fraction (not recorded which). The receptors come from a male donor with ankylosing spondylitis.

This clonotype was found many times. V gene TRBV6-2 or TRBV6-3 combines with J gene TRBJ1-1, with D possibly being TRBD1 (6 bases). The CDR3 is 14 residues long. Trimming removed 2 bases from V and 0 bases from J, with 7 bases in between. Germline values: CDR1 MNHEY, CDR2 SVGEGT. The CDR3 nucleotides read TGTGCCAGCAGTTACGGGGGGCTGAACACTGAAGCTTTCTTT. This encodes CASSYGGLNTEAFF.

V and J are TRBV30 and TRBJ1-5, with 8 bases matching TRBD1. Trimming cost V 1 base and J 8 bases; bases outside gene matches: 7. Germline CDR1 GTSNPN, CDR2 SVGIG (reference sequence). The CDR3 has 14 amino acids. In nucleotides, the CDR3 is TGTGCCTGGAGTGATGGGACAGGTGGAGAGCCCCAGCATTTT. This encodes CAWSDGTGGEPQHF.

This clonotype was counted only a few times. The genes are TRBV24-1 and TRBJ1-5; no reliable D call. Per germline, CDR1 KGHDR and CDR2 SFDVKD. With 3 bases removed from V and 3 bases from J, the gap between germline ends came to 11 bases. The CDR3 has 15 residues. CDR3 region: CATSDGPANNQPQHF. The CDR3, as DNA: TGTGCCACCAGTGATGGGCCCGCTAACAATCAGCCCCAGCATTTT.

This clonotype has ten or more counts. The V gene is TRBV12-3 or TRBV12-4, the J gene TRBJ1-1; D remains ambiguous. The CDR3 extends over 13 amino acids. V gave up 5 bases and J gave up 6 bases, with 13 bases separating them. The CDR3 loop is CASSPSRLAEAFF. CDR3 sequence (DNA): TGTGCCAGCAGTCCTTCCAGGTTGGCTGAAGCTTTCTTT.

The chain links TRBV10-3 to TRBJ1-5; the D gene is possibly TRBD1 (5 bases). Germline lookup yields CDR1 ENHRY and CDR2 SYGVKD. This CDR3 region has 18 residues. Trimming left V 2 bases short and J 0 bases short, with 17 bases between. The CDR3 here is CAISEGPGGGDSNQPQHF. The CDR3, as DNA: TGTGCCATCAGTGAGGGGCCCGGGGGGGGAGATAGCAATCAGCCCCAGCATTTT.

V and J are TRBV7-9 and TRBJ2-5; D not resolved. This CDR3 has 17 residues. Germline CDR1 is SEHNR and CDR2 is FQNEAQ (reference sequence). Trimming took off 2 bases at V and 2 bases at J, with 18 bases between the two ends. The CDR3 sequence: CASSLIWGGYTQETQYF. In nucleotides, the CDR3 is TGTGCCAGCAGCTTAATTTGGGGTGGCTACACGCAAGAGACCCAGTACTTC.

This clonotype was seen only a few times. V is TRBV4-3 and J is TRBJ2-3; possible D gene TRBD2, 6 bases. This CDR3 is 15 amino acids long. CDR1 and CDR2 (germline): LGHNA, YSLEER. Between the trimmed V and J ends, which lost 2 bases and 2 bases, there was a span of 11 bases. The CDR3 DNA is TGCGCCAGCAGCCAAACGGGAGTGCCCACAGATACGCAGTATTTT. This gives the protein CASSQTGVPTDTQYF.

This clonotype has only a few counts. The rearrangement links TRBV29-1 to TRBJ2-1; 11 bases fit TRBD2. V lost 7 bases, J lost 7 bases, and 12 bases stayed unmatched. Germline values: CDR1 SQVTM, CDR2 ANQGSEA. The CDR3 loop spans 15 amino acids. The CDR3 protein is CSAGVGLAGGNEQFF. The CDR3 coding sequence is TGCAGCGCTGGCGTGGGGCTAGCGGGGGGAAATGAGCAGTTCTTC.

V gene TRBV29-1 combines with J gene TRBJ2-7; 8 nucleotides match TRBD1. Per the germline V gene, CDR1 is SQVTM and CDR2 is ANQGSEA. Trimming at V came to 3 bases and at J to 5 bases, leaving 9 bases not matched to a gene. The CDR3 spans 14 residues. The CDR3 sequence is CSVDASTGDDEQYF. The CDR3 bases are TGCAGCGTTGATGCCTCGACAGGGGACGACGAGCAGTACTTC.

The sample holds a few counts of this clonotype. The chain uses TRBV10-3 and TRBJ1-1; no firm D call. The germline V and J ends were trimmed by 2 bases and 12 bases, with 19 bases remaining between them. This CDR3 has 14 amino acids. Germline V lookup: CDR1 ENHRY, CDR2 SYGVKD. The CDR3 region is CAISERHTEGLSFF. CDR3 nucleotides: TGTGCCATCAGTGAGAGACACACTGAAGGACTCTCTTTCTTT.

The V call is TRBV7-2, the J call TRBJ2-1, with TRBD2 as a possible D gene (7 bases). The V gene's germline CDR1 is SGHTA and CDR2 FQGNSA. Trimming cost V 0 bases and J 7 bases, with 13 bases left between them. This CDR3 contains 15 residues. CDR3: CASSLATRGGNEQFF. The CDR3 nucleotides are TGTGCCAGCAGCTTAGCGACTAGGGGGGGGAATGAGCAGTTCTTC.

The genes are TRBV5-6 and TRBJ2-7; 7 bases align to TRBD1. Losses at the gene ends were 4 bases for V and 0 bases for J; bases not matched to a gene: 7. The CDR3 extends over 15 amino acids. CDR1 and CDR2 from the germline V gene are SGHDT and YYEEEE. CDR3 sequence reads: CASSIRQGHSYEQYF. The CDR3 DNA follows: TGTGCCAGCAGCATCCGACAGGGACACTCCTACGAGCAGTACTTC.

This rearrangement joins TRBV9 to TRBJ2-5; 8 bases agree with TRBD2. The CDR3 is 15 amino acids. V was pared by 2 bases and J by 5 bases, with 8 bases of the junction left unmatched. Germline CDR1 reads SGDLS; CDR2 reads YYNGEE. Here the CDR3 DNA reads TGTGCCAGCAGCGTTACGGGGGGGGTTGGGGAGACCCAGTACTTC. This gives the protein CASSVTGGVGETQYF.

The chain uses TRBV2 and TRBJ1-5; D may be TRBD1 (5 bases). The CDR3 is made up of 13 amino acids. The germline V and J ends were trimmed by 8 bases and 1 base, with 9 bases remaining between them. Germline V gene lookup returns CDR1 SNHLY and CDR2 FYNNEI. This CDR3 reads CASGGVSNQPQHF. As DNA, the CDR3 is TGTGCCAGCGGGGGGGTGAGCAATCAGCCCCAGCATTTT.

This clonotype was seen a handful of times. The rearrangement joins TRBV6-5 to TRBJ2-1, with TRBD1 matching over 9 bases. There are 15 residues in the CDR3. Germline CDR1 reads MNHEY; CDR2 reads SVGAGI. Trimming took 4 bases from V and 6 from J; bases not matched to a gene: 7. This chain's CDR3 is CASSSPGTGINEQFF. CDR3 nucleotides: TGTGCCAGCAGTTCCCCCGGGACAGGGATCAATGAGCAGTTCTTC.

The genes are TRBV10-3 and TRBJ1-2; D might be TRBD1 (5 bases). The CDR3 runs 13 residues. Germline CDR1 is ENHRY and CDR2 is SYGVKD. The V end lost 8 bases, the J end lost 8 bases, and 18 bases lay between the germline ends. The CDR3 protein is CAIRGSGKDGYTF. In DNA, the CDR3 is TGTGCCATCCGGGGCTCGGGGAAAGACGGCTACACCTTC.

This chain uses TRBV7-9 with TRBJ2-2, with 12 bases that match TRBD2. The germline V gene has CDR1 SEHNR and CDR2 FQNEAQ (reference sequence). The CDR3 is 16 residues long. J was trimmed by 1 base and V by 6 bases; bases with no gene match: 3. The CDR3 sequence is CASRPSGRGNTGELFF. In DNA, the CDR3 is TGTGCCAGCAGACCTAGCGGGAGGGGGAACACCGGGGAGCTGTTTTTT.

The chain combines TRBV25-1 with TRBJ2-7; D is unresolved. The CDR3 covers 13 residues. V lost 3 bases to trimming and J lost 6 bases, with 12 bases between them. Per the germline V gene, CDR1 is MGHDK and CDR2 is SYGVNS. CDR3 region: CASSDGQWVEQYF. In DNA form, the CDR3 reads TGTGCCAGCAGTGACGGCCAGTGGGTCGAGCAGTACTTC.

The chain couples TRBV28 to TRBJ1-5; TRBD1 might be the D (6 bases). Germline-derived CDR1 and CDR2 are MDHEN and SYDVKM. The V end was cut by 5 bases, the J end by 3 bases, with 14 bases between. The CDR3 totals 15 residues. For the CDR3, the DNA is TGTGCCAGCAGTGCCCAGGGGCGATTCAATCAGCCCCAGCATTTT. This sequence encodes CASSAQGRFNQPQHF.

V is TRBV6-5 and J is TRBJ2-4, with D unresolved. Germline V gives CDR1 MNHEY, CDR2 SVGAGI. The CDR3 consists of 14 residues. Trimming removed 4 bases from V and 9 bases from J, with 16 bases in between. In DNA, the CDR3 is TGTGCCAGCAGTTTCCAGGCCGGGTACGGCATTCAGTACTTC. Translation: CASSFQAGYGIQYF.

This clonotype was observed a few times. The CDR3: CASSFDRGSYNSPLHF. The CDR3 DNA is TGTGCCAGCAGTTTTGACCGCGGCTCCTATAATTCACCCCTCCACTTT. The V call is TRBV12-3 or TRBV12-4, the J call TRBJ1-6; D unclear. This CDR3 spans 16 amino acids. Trimming removed 3 bases at V and 0 bases at J, with 9 bases between.

There are many counts of this clonotype. The rearrangement links TRBV24-1 to TRBJ2-2, with 7 bases fitting TRBD1. Germline V gene data show CDR1 as KGHDR and CDR2 as SFDVKD. After removal of 5 bases from V and 1 base from J, the junction contained 6 bases not matched to a gene. This CDR3 has 16 residues. The CDR3 DNA is TGTGCCACCAGTGGGAGACGGACAGGGAACACCGGGGAGCTGTTTTTT. This encodes CATSGRRTGNTGELFF.

CDR3 residues: CASRLVANYEQYF. The CDR3 nucleotides are TGCGCCAGCAGGCTGGTGGCCAACTACGAGCAGTACTTC. The V call is TRBV5-1, the J call TRBJ2-7, with D hard to call. The V gene lost 5 bases and the J gene lost 3 bases, with 12 bases spanning the gap. This CDR3 comprises 13 residues. Germline CDR1 reads SGHRS; CDR2 reads YFSETQ.

This clonotype occurred many times. The chain couples TRBV5-1 to TRBJ2-7, with D maybe TRBD2 (6 bases). Germline V CDR1 and CDR2: SGHRS, YFSETQ. The V end was cut by 3 bases, the J end by 0 bases, with 13 bases between. The CDR3 totals 15 residues. The CDR3 sequence is CASSSGSGLSYEQYF. CDR3 DNA: TGCGCCAGCAGCTCCGGTAGCGGACTCTCCTACGAGCAGTACTTC.

This chain connects TRBV12-3 or TRBV12-4 to TRBJ1-5; 7 nucleotides align to TRBD1. Germline trimming cut 5 bases from V and 1 base from J; bases unmatched to any gene: 8. This CDR3 has 16 residues. The CDR3 loop reads CASSPGDSGSNQPQHF. Written as DNA, the CDR3 is TGTGCCAGCAGTCCGGGGGACAGTGGGAGCAATCAGCCCCAGCATTTT.

The chain uses TRBV6-5 and TRBJ2-7; D is perhaps TRBD2 (6 bases). The CDR3 has 17 amino acids. The V end was cut by 2 bases, the J end by 2 bases, with 19 bases between. Germline CDR1 MNHEY, CDR2 SVGAGI. Written as DNA, the CDR3 is TGTGCCAGCAGTTACGGATCTTGGGGTAGCGGAGCCTACGAGCAGTACTTC. This encodes CASSYGSWGSGAYEQYF.

This clonotype appeared a few times. In nucleotides, the CDR3 is TGTGCCAGCTCCCCTTTAAGGGACAGGAAGGACACTGAAGCTTTCTTT. Encoded protein: CASSPLRDRKDTEAFF. V and J are TRBV18 and TRBJ1-1, with 8 bases lining up with TRBD1. From germline, CDR1 is KGHSH and CDR2 LQKENI. Unmatched junction bases numbered 12, after V lost 6 bases and J lost 3 bases. The CDR3 contains 16 residues.

In its sample, this clonotype was seen a few times. The V and J genes are TRBV5-1 and TRBJ2-2; TRBD2 agrees at 8 bases. CDR1 is SGHRS and CDR2 is YFSETQ in the germline V gene. This CDR3 spans 16 amino acids. J gave up 6 bases and V 4 bases, and 11 bases lay outside the gene matches. The CDR3 spells CASSEVITGGPGELFF. Here the CDR3 DNA reads TGCGCCAGCAGCGAGGTTATCACGGGAGGGCCCGGGGAGCTGTTTTTT.

This clonotype came up a few times. The gene calls are TRBV7-3 and TRBJ2-1; 8 positions agree with TRBD2. Germline V gene data show CDR1 as SGHTA and CDR2 as FQGTGA. Losses at the gene ends were 1 base for V and 5 bases for J; bases not matched to a gene: 7. The CDR3 consists of 16 residues. The DNA for the CDR3 is TGTGCCAGCAGCTTAAATTCGGGGGGGGCCGACAATGAGCAGTTCTTC. This sequence encodes CASSLNSGGADNEQFF. The whole variable domain, remainder taken from reference TRBV7-3 and TRBJ2-1, is GAGVSQTPSNKVTEKGKYVELRCDPISGHTALYWYRQSLGQGPEFLIYFQGTGAADDSGLPNDRFFAVRPEGSVSTLKIQRTERGDSAVYLCASSLNSGGADNEQFFGPGTRLTVL.

This clonotype was seen many times. The chain has TRBV12-3 or TRBV12-4 and TRBJ2-1; the match to TRBD2 covers 11 bases. The CDR3 length is 15 residues. V shed 6 bases, J shed 3 bases, and the junction held 4 bases outside the gene matches. CDR3 in DNA: TGTGCCAGCAGCTTGCTAGCGGGAGGCTACAATGAGCAGTTCTTC. Its protein is CASSLLAGGYNEQFF.

The J gene is TRBJ1-4, the V gene TRBV7-9; no firm D call. The V gene's germline CDR1 is SEHNR and CDR2 FQNEAQ (reference sequence). The V and J ends lost 4 bases and 2 bases respectively, with 11 bases between them. CDR3 length: 15 residues. The CDR3 region has the DNA TGTGCCAGCAGCTCCACCCGGGAGACTAATGAAAAACTGTTTTTT. It codes for CASSSTRETNEKLFF.

This clonotype turned up a few times. This chain uses TRBV12-3 or TRBV12-4 with TRBJ2-1; D may be TRBD1 or TRBD2 (5 bases each). The ends were cut back, 5 bases at V and 10 bases at J, with 12 bases in the middle. The CDR3 runs to 12 residues. CDR3 nucleotide sequence: TGTGCCAGCAGTCCACCGGGACCCGAGCAGTTCTTC. This encodes CASSPPGPEQFF.